These 14 T cell receptor beta chains share one sample of origin, sequenced in a study of neurological immune-mediated disorders. A single record per CDR3 protein comes from TCRdb applying MiXCR to the 5' RACE reads. Altogether roughly 59,000 distinct CDR3 sequences are present, over 5% being singletons, with the ten largest covering approximately 5.1%. Material: PBMCs. The source of these receptors is a human donor with multiple sclerosis. The donor label of this sample is uncertain.

Ten or more counts support this clonotype. The CDR3 DNA is TGCAGTGCTAGAGACTCGACAGGGGCGCATCAGCCCCAGCATTTT. It translates to CSARDSTGAHQPQHF. The gene calls are TRBV20-1 and TRBJ1-5; 8 bases fit TRBD1. The CDR3 is 15 residues long. Germline V gene data show CDR1 as DFQATT and CDR2 as SNEGSKA (reference sequence). Trimming removed 0 bases from V and 5 bases from J; junction bases left unmatched: 6.

This clonotype has a count of ten or more. The rearrangement joins TRBV7-9 to TRBJ1-6; D not certain. This CDR3 comprises 13 residues. From germline, CDR1 is SEHNR and CDR2 FQNEAQ (reference sequence). Trimming shortened V by 1 base and J by 8 bases, and 6 bases separated the two germline ends. CDR3 amino acids: CASSLEEDSPLHF. The CDR3 nucleotides are TGTGCCAGCAGCTTAGAGGAAGATTCACCCCTCCACTTT.

The CDR3 sequence is CASSSFGDRAEAFF. The CDR3 nucleotides read TGTGCCAGCAGCTCGTTCGGGGATCGGGCTGAAGCTTTCTTT. The chain carries TRBV5-5 and TRBJ1-1; D is uncertain. The V and J ends lost 3 bases and 6 bases respectively, with 15 bases between them. Germline-derived CDR1 and CDR2 are SGHKS and YYEKEE (reference sequence). CDR3 length: 14 amino acids. Drawing the rest from reference TRBV5-5 and TRBJ1-1, the complete variable domain is DAGVTQSPTHLIKTRGQQVTLRCSPISGHKSVSWYQQVLGQGPQFIFQYYEKEERGRGNFPDRFSARQFPNYSSELNVNALLLGDSALYLCASSSFGDRAEAFFGQGTRLTVV.

This clonotype appeared many times. The chain has TRBV9 and TRBJ1-2, with D possibly matching TRBD1 (5 bases). Germline CDR1 is SGDLS and CDR2 is YYNGEE. CDR3 length: 13 residues. Trimming pared 3 bases from V and 3 bases from J, leaving 9 bases between. The CDR3, as DNA: TGTGCCAGCAGCGACAGGTCCTACTATGGCTACACCTTC. Amino acid sequence: CASSDRSYYGYTF. Looking up the rest from reference TRBV9 and TRBJ1-2 gives the full variable domain: DSGVTQTPKHLITATGQRVTLRCSPRSGDLSVYWYQQSLDQGLQFLIQYYNGEERAKGNILERFSAQQFPDLHSELNLSSLELGDSALYFCASSDRSYYGYTFGSGTRLTVV.

This clonotype was seen a few times. Here the CDR3 reads CASSPRAFSGNTIYF. The CDR3 nucleotides read TGTGCCAGCAGCCCCAGGGCCTTCTCTGGAAACACCATATATTTT. The chain combines TRBV9 with TRBJ1-3, with D maybe TRBD1 (5 bases). The CDR3 spans 15 residues. Looked up from germline, CDR1 is SGDLS and CDR2 is YYNGEE. Between the trimmed V and J ends, which lost 4 bases and 0 bases, there was a span of 11 bases. Using reference TRBV9 and TRBJ1-3 for the parts outside the CDR3, the full variable domain is DSGVTQTPKHLITATGQRVTLRCSPRSGDLSVYWYQQSLDQGLQFLIQYYNGEERAKGNILERFSAQQFPDLHSELNLSSLELGDSALYFCASSPRAFSGNTIYFGEGSWLTVV.

The chain combines TRBV6-1 with TRBJ2-2, with D possibly TRBD1 on 6 matching bases. Looked up from germline, CDR1 is MNHNS and CDR2 is SASEGT. The CDR3 is made up of 15 amino acids. Trimming removed 6 bases at V and 2 bases at J, with 13 bases between. CDR3 region: CASRRQEFNTGELFF. CDR3 sequence (DNA): TGTGCCAGCAGGAGACAGGAGTTTAACACCGGGGAGCTGTTTTTT.

This clonotype was recorded many times. The V and J genes are TRBV5-1 and TRBJ1-2; tentatively, D is TRBD1 (6 bases). The CDR3 covers 15 residues. V dropped 3 bases and J dropped 2 bases, with 14 bases sitting between them. Germline CDR1 SGHRS, CDR2 YFSETQ. The CDR3 bases are TGCGCCAGCAGCTGGACGGGACACTCGAACTATGGCTACACCTTC. It specifies CASSWTGHSNYGYTF.

This clonotype occurred many times. The V and J genes are TRBV10-3 and TRBJ1-1; TRBD1 might be the D (5 bases). The germline V and J ends were trimmed by 2 bases and 4 bases, with 14 bases remaining between them. This CDR3 has 15 amino acids. Germline V gives CDR1 ENHRY, CDR2 SYGVKD. CDR3 residues: CAISEKQVFGTEAFF. CDR3 bases: TGTGCCATCAGTGAGAAACAGGTCTTTGGCACTGAAGCTTTCTTT.

The chain joins TRBV6-1 to TRBJ2-7; no definite D call. Per the germline V gene, CDR1 is MNHNS and CDR2 is SASEGT. The CDR3 is 12 residues long. V was shortened by 0 bases and J by 3 bases, with 3 bases between the two germline ends. CDR3: CASSEAGYEQYF. CDR3 nucleotides: TGTGCCAGCAGTGAAGCCGGCTACGAGCAGTACTTC.

This clonotype was picked up a small number of times. The chain is built from TRBV7-6 and TRBJ2-1, with TRBD2 matching 14 bases. V shed 3 bases, J shed 9 bases, and the junction held 4 bases outside the gene matches. The CDR3 contains 15 residues. Germline CDR1 and CDR2: SGHVS and FNYEAQ. CDR3 loop: CASSLTSGGAGEQFF. CDR3 bases: TGTGCCAGCAGCTTGACTAGCGGGGGGGCCGGTGAGCAGTTCTTC.

This clonotype was counted at least ten times. The chain recombines TRBV5-1 with TRBJ1-1; TRBD1 might be the D (6 bases). Trimming left V 4 bases short and J 0 bases short, with 16 bases between. Per germline, CDR1 SGHRS and CDR2 YFSETQ. The length of the CDR3 is 16 residues. Written as DNA, the CDR3 is TGCGCCAGCAGCCCATGGGGATCAGGGGTGAACACTGAAGCTTTCTTT. This codes for CASSPWGSGVNTEAFF.

This clonotype has ten or more counts. The rearrangement links TRBV12-5 to TRBJ1-5, with a possible D match to TRBD1 (6 bases). The CDR3 has 17 amino acids. Deletions cut 0 bases from V and 4 bases from J, with 16 bases between. Germline V gene lookup returns CDR1 LGHNT and CDR2 FRNRAP. In nucleotides, the CDR3 is TGTGCTAGTGGTTTGGTACTCCACAGGGATAGAAATCAGCCCCAGCATTTT. This gives the protein CASGLVLHRDRNQPQHF.

This clonotype was recorded at least ten times. The chain joins TRBV5-1 to TRBJ2-7; 10 positions agree with TRBD2. In germline, CDR1 is SGHRS, CDR2 YFSETQ. The length of the CDR3 is 17 residues. The junction had 14 bases not matched to a gene; V was cut back by 4 bases and J by 4 bases. CDR3 nucleotides: TGCGCCAGCAGCCTACGCATAAGCGGGGGGGCTTATTACGAGCAGTACTTC. Amino acid sequence: CASSLRISGGAYYEQYF.

This clonotype was picked up many times. The chain joins TRBV7-9 to TRBJ1-1; 8 bases map to TRBD1. This CDR3 is 17 amino acids long. J was trimmed by 6 bases and V by 4 bases; bases with no gene match: 16. Germline V gene sequence: CDR1 SEHNR, CDR2 FQNEAQ (reference sequence). The CDR3 reads CASSYPEVQGASSEAFF. In DNA, the CDR3 is TGTGCCAGCAGCTATCCAGAGGTGCAGGGGGCGAGCTCTGAAGCTTTCTTT.